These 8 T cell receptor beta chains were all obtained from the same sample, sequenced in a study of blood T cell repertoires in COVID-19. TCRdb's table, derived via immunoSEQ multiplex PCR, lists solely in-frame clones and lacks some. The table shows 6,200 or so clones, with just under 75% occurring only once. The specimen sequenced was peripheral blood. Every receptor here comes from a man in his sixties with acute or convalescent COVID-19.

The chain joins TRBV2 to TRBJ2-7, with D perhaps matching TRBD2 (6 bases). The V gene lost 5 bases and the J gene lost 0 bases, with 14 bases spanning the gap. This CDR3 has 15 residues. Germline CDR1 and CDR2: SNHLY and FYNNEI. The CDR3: CASSPRTTFSYEQYF. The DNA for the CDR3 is TGTGCCAGCAGTCCACGGACTACCTTCTCCTACGAGCAGTACTTC.

The CDR3 loop is CASSQGGPNTEAFF. As DNA, the CDR3 is TGTGCCAGCAGCCAAGGGGGCCCTAACACTGAAGCTTTCTTT. This rearrangement joins TRBV3-1 (or the pseudogene TRBV3-2) to TRBJ1-1; D might be TRBD1 (5 bases). Per germline, CDR1 LGHDT and CDR2 YNNKEL (reference sequence). The CDR3 totals 14 residues. Trimming shortened V by 1 base and J by 2 bases, and 8 bases separated the two germline ends.

The CDR3 DNA follows: TGTGCCAGCAGCTCAGGACTAGCGGAGGTCGGGGAGCTGTTTTTT. This gives the protein CASSSGLAEVGELFF. The rearrangement uses TRBV5-6 and TRBJ2-2; the match to TRBD2 covers 10 bases. The V and J ends lost 3 bases and 7 bases, in that order; junction bases with no gene match: 6. The CDR3 sequence is 15 residues long. From germline, CDR1 is SGHDT and CDR2 YYEEEE.

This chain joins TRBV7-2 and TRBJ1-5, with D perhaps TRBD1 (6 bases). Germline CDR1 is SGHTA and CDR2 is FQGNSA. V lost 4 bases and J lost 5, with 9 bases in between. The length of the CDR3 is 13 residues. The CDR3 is CASSSNRDQPQHF. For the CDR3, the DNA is TGTGCCAGCAGCTCTAACAGGGATCAGCCCCAGCATTTT.

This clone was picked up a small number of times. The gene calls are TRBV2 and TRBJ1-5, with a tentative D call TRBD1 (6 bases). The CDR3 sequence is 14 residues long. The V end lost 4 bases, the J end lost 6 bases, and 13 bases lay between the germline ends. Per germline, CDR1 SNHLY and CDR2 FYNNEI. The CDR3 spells CASSVQGPIQPQHF. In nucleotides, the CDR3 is TGTGCCAGCAGTGTACAGGGTCCGATTCAGCCCCAGCATTTT.

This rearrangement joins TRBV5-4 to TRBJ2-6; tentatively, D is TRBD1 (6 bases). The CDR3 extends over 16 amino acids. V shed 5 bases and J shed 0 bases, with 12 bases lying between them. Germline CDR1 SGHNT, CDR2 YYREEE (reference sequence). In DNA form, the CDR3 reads TGTGCCAGCAGACCGGGACAAATCTCTGGGGCCAACGTCCTGACTTTC. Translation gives CASRPGQISGANVLTF.

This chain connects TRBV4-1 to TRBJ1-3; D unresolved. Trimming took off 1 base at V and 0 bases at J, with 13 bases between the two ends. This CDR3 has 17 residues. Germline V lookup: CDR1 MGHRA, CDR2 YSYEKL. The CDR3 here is CASSQAVNSYSGNTIYF. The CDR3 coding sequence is TGCGCCAGCAGCCAAGCGGTCAACTCGTACTCTGGAAACACCATATATTTT.

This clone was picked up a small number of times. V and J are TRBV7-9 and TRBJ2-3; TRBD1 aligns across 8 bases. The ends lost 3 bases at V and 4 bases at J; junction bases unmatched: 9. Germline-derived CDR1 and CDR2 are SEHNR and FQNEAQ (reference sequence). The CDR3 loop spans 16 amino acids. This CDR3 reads CASSLRPGQEADTQYF. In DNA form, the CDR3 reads TGTGCCAGCAGCTTGCGCCCGGGACAGGAAGCAGATACGCAGTATTTT.